This T cell receptor beta chain originates from a study of blood T cell repertoires in COVID-19. Germline CDR1 GTSNPN, CDR2 SVGIG (reference sequence). The V end was cut by 3 bases, the J end by 0 bases, with 10 bases between. The CDR3 covers 14 residues. This clone was seen just once. A Seattle source enrolled patients during active infection and followed them longitudinally. In the original analysis: Nucleated cell counts were estimated from reference gene primer amplification. The protocol was immunoSEQ multiplex PCR, while the TCRdb copy is restricted to in-frame clones and leaves out a portion. Clone size and the V and J calls come from that table; the DNA yielded D and trimming. The sample has roughly 280,000 clones, 88% seen once; the top ten hold around 11%.

This sequence joins TRBV30 and TRBJ2-3, with D hard to call. The sequence derives from a young woman with COVID-19, enrolled during active disease. Specimen: peripheral blood. In nucleotides, the CDR3 is TGTGCCTGGAGCTACATGACTAGCACAGATACGCAGTATTTT. This codes for CAWSYMTSTDTQYF.